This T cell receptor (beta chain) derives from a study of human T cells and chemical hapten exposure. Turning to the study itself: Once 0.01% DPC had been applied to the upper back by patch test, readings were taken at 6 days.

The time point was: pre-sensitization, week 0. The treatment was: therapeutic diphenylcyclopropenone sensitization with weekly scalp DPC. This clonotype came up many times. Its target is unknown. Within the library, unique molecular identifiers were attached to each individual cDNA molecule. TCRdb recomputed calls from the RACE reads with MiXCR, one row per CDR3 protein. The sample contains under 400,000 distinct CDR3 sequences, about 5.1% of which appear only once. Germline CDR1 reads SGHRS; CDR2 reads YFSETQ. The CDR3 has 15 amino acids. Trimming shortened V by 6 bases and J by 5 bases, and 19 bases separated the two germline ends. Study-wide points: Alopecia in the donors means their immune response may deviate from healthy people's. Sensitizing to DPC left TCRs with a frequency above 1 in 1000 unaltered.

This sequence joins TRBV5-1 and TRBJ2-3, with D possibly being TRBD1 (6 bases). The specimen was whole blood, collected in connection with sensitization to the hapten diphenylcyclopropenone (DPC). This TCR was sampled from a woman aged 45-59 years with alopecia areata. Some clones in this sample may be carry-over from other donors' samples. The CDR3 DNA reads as TGCGCCAGCATCCAAGGACAGAGAAGGGGAGATACGCAGTATTTT. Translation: CASIQGQRRGDTQYF.